One and the same sample provided the 8 T cell receptor beta chains below, sequenced in a study of blood T cell repertoires in COVID-19 (TCRdb year 2020). The library was produced with the immunoSEQ multiplex PCR assay. TCRdb mirrors the immuneACCESS table, restricted to in-frame sequences. Some clones are absent from its copies; in checked studies, under half trace to an unresolved V gene, and the reason for the others is unknown. A total of 45,000 to 70,000 clones appear in this sample, around 91% of them only once. Of the sample, around an eighth is held by the ten largest clones. Sequencing was done on a sample of peripheral blood. These receptors came from a woman aged 55-75 years with active COVID-19.

The chain joins TRBV5-8 to TRBJ2-7; the match to TRBD1 covers 11 bases. The CDR3 has 15 amino acids. V dropped 4 bases and J dropped 6; count of bases not matched to a gene: 9. The germline gives CDR1 SGHTS, CDR2 YDEGEE. The CDR3 is CASSPGGDRGTEQYF. The DNA for the CDR3 is TGTGCCAGCAGCCCTGGGGGGGACAGGGGGACCGAGCAGTACTTC.

CDR3 region: CASLSAGGPGKQFF. In nucleotides, the CDR3 is TGTGCCAGTCTCTCAGCGGGGGGGCCGGGAAAACAGTTCTTC. The V gene is TRBV19, the J gene TRBJ2-1; TRBD2 matches at 10 bases. Germline CDR1 and CDR2: LNHDA and SQIVND (reference sequence). Trimming at V came to 8 bases and at J to 13 bases, leaving 14 bases not matched to a gene. This CDR3 comprises 14 residues.

The genes are TRBV5-6 and TRBJ1-4; tentatively, D is TRBD1 (5 bases). Trimming shortened V by 4 bases and J by 8 bases, and 24 bases separated the two germline ends. Germline V gene sequence: CDR1 SGHDT, CDR2 YYEEEE. The CDR3 runs 17 residues. CDR3 loop: CASSLYPGGGRGEKLFF. The CDR3 nucleotides are TGTGCCAGCAGCCTCTACCCTGGTGGGGGGAGGGGAGAAAAACTGTTTTTT.

The chain links TRBV6-5 to TRBJ2-5; TRBD2 is a possible D gene (5 bases). The CDR3 consists of 13 residues. V was trimmed by 6 bases and J by 5 bases, leaving 13 bases between them. Germline CDR1 MNHEY, CDR2 SVGAGI. CDR3 in DNA: TGTGCCAGCAGCAAAGGACTGGCGGAGACCCAGTACTTC. Its protein product is CASSKGLAETQYF.

CDR3 bases: TGTGCCAGCTCACCCACCCGGGGGGACTATGGCTACACCTTC. Translation gives CASSPTRGDYGYTF. The V and J genes are TRBV18 and TRBJ1-2; a weak D match, TRBD1 (5 bases). The germline V and J ends were trimmed by 3 bases and 3 bases, with 11 bases remaining between them. CDR1 and CDR2 from the germline V gene are KGHSH and LQKENI. The CDR3 loop spans 14 amino acids.

As for this clone: The junction departs from the called germline gene at one end, perhaps through a read error. This chain connects TRBV3-1 (or the pseudogene TRBV3-2) to TRBJ2-5; 7 bases are shared with TRBD1. The germline CDR1 and CDR2 sequences are LGHDT and YNNKEL (reference sequence). This CDR3 spans 15 amino acids. DNA of the CDR3: TGTGCCAGCAGTCTTAGCCGAGGGGGCCAAGCGACCCAGTACTTC. It translates to CASSLSRGGQATQYF.

The chain carries TRBV7-8 and TRBJ2-7; 9 nucleotides match TRBD1. The CDR3 covers 15 residues. The germline V gene encodes CDR1 SGHVS and CDR2 FQNEAQ. With 5 bases clipped from V and 3 bases from J, the junction kept 8 bases outside the gene matches. The CDR3 nucleotides are TGTGCCAGCAGCCTATCTGGGACAGGGAACTACGAGCAGTACTTC. It encodes CASSLSGTGNYEQYF.

The J gene is TRBJ1-2, the V gene TRBV12-3 or TRBV12-4; 7 nucleotides align to TRBD1. This CDR3 region has 13 residues. Trimming cost V 6 bases and J 4 bases; bases outside gene matches: 5. The chain's CDR3 is CASSLGQSYGYTF. CDR3 bases: TGTGCCAGCAGCCTGGGACAGAGCTATGGCTACACCTTC.